Listed below are T cell receptor beta chains from one sample, sequenced in a study of cytomegalovirus exposure and HLA in healthy donors. Assay: immunoSEQ multiplex PCR; the TCRdb copy retains only in-frame clones and omits some. The sample holds about 330,000 clones; roughly nine tenths are singletons and the top ten take approximately 1.1%. Sequencing was done on a sample of PBMCs. These receptors were taken from a woman in her thirties in good health and CMV-seropositive. CDR3s include the opening cysteine and the closing phenylalanine or tryptophan. Each record gives: CDR3 DNA, CDR3 protein, D gene, clone size, J gene, V gene. D genes are given only for firm matches. Expanded clones get a size class; other rows say once, few or many, or leave the size out.

DNA: TGTGCCAGCAGCTTGGTGACAGGGGTCTCTGGAAACACCATATATTTT
CDR3: CASSLVTGVSGNTIYF
D: TRBD1
size: -
J: TRBJ1-3
V: TRBV5-6

DNA: TGCAGCGTTGAAATGCTAGCGGGAGAAGGCTACAATGAGCAGTTCTTC
CDR3: CSVEMLAGEGYNEQFF
D: TRBD2
size: -
J: TRBJ2-1
V: TRBV29-1

DNA: TGTGCCAGCAGCACAGGGGACAGGGCCCTCGGCGGCTACACCTTC
CDR3: CASSTGDRALGGYTF
D: TRBD1
size: -
J: TRBJ1-2
V: TRBV7-2

DNA: TGCGCCAGCAGCCAAAACTGGGGGGGCACTGAAGCTTTCTTT
CDR3: CASSQNWGGTEAFF
D: -
size: once
J: TRBJ1-1
V: TRBV4-3

DNA: TGTGCCAGTAGACCGCGGGCTAAAAAAGATACGCAGTATTTT
CDR3: CASRPRAKKDTQYF
D: -
size: -
J: TRBJ2-3
V: TRBV19

DNA: TGCGCCAGCAGCCAAGCTTCAGGGCCTTACAATGAGCAGTTCTTC
CDR3: CASSQASGPYNEQFF
D: -
size: -
J: TRBJ2-1
V: TRBV4-3

DNA: TGTGCCAGCAGCTTAGCGGAGGGGGACAGCAGGGGCTACACCTTC
CDR3: CASSLAEGDSRGYTF
D: TRBD1
size: -
J: TRBJ1-2
V: TRBV7-6

DNA: TGTGCCAGCAGTCCTTTAGGACGGGGTCGAAACACTGAAGCTTTCTTT
CDR3: CASSPLGRGRNTEAFF
D: -
size: -
J: TRBJ1-1
V: TRBV27

DNA: TGTGCCAGCTCACCACCGCCGTTCGGGGGCGAGCAGTACTTC
CDR3: CASSPPPFGGEQYF
D: -
size: few
J: TRBJ2-7
V: TRBV18

DNA: TGTGCCAGCAGTGTTAGGAGCTCCTACAATGAGCAGTTCTTC
CDR3: CASSVRSSYNEQFF
D: -
size: -
J: TRBJ2-1
V: TRBV6-1

DNA: TGTGCCAGCAGCCCTGGGACAGGGAAAGAGACCCAGTACTTC
CDR3: CASSPGTGKETQYF
D: TRBD1
size: once
J: TRBJ2-5
V: TRBV7-3

DNA: TGTGCCACCTCGACAGGGATATCCTACAATGAGCAGTTCTTC
CDR3: CATSTGISYNEQFF
D: TRBD1
size: -
J: TRBJ2-1
V: TRBV18

DNA: TGTGCCAGCAGCTTTACCGGGCGGGCCTACGAGCAGTACTTC
CDR3: CASSFTGRAYEQYF
D: -
size: -
J: TRBJ2-7
V: TRBV7-2

DNA: TGCGCCAGCAGCCGAGGACTAGGGACATTAGGCGAGCAGTACTTC
CDR3: CASSRGLGTLGEQYF
D: -
size: -
J: TRBJ2-7
V: TRBV5-1

DNA: TGTGCCAGCAGCGTAGCTAGCGGGGGATACCAAGAGACCCAGTACTTC
CDR3: CASSVASGGYQETQYF
D: TRBD2
size: -
J: TRBJ2-5
V: TRBV9

DNA: TGTGCCAGCAGTGAAAACGGTGCACAGGGCAACACTGAAGCTTTCTTT
CDR3: CASSENGAQGNTEAFF
D: -
size: -
J: TRBJ1-1
V: TRBV6-1

DNA: TGTGCCAGCAGCTTGTCCGACGAGCAGTACTTC
CDR3: CASSLSDEQYF
D: -
size: -
J: TRBJ2-7
V: TRBV5-6

DNA: TGTGCCTGGAGTCAGCGCAGGGATGAGCAGTTCTTC
CDR3: CAWSQRRDEQFF
D: -
size: once
J: TRBJ2-1
V: TRBV30

DNA: TGCGTCGCAAGCCCGCCCTCAGACGACTATGGCTACACCTTC
CDR3: CVASPPSDDYGYTF
D: -
size: -
J: TRBJ1-2
V: TRBV10-1

DNA: TGTGCCTGGAGTTTCGAGACTGAGGGTCCCTACGAGCAGTACTTC
CDR3: CAWSFETEGPYEQYF
D: -
size: -
J: TRBJ2-7
V: TRBV30

DNA: TGTGCCAGCAGCTCCAGGACTAGCGGGAGGCTCGAGCAGTACTTC
CDR3: CASSSRTSGRLEQYF
D: TRBD2
size: -
J: TRBJ2-7
V: TRBV6-6

DNA: TGTGCCAGCAGCTCCTTGGGGGGCTACAGCTATGGCTACACCTTC
CDR3: CASSSLGGYSYGYTF
D: -
size: -
J: TRBJ1-2
V: TRBV7-9

DNA: TGTGCCAGCACCCAGACCCAGGCCTTCTCTGGAAACACCATATATTTT
CDR3: CASTQTQAFSGNTIYF
D: -
size: -
J: TRBJ1-3
V: TRBV28

DNA: TGCGCCAGCAGCTTCGACATCTCCTACGAGCAGTACTTC
CDR3: CASSFDISYEQYF
D: -
size: -
J: TRBJ2-7
V: TRBV5-1

DNA: TGTGCCAGCAGCCAAATAGCGGGACTCACAGATACGCAGTATTTT
CDR3: CASSQIAGLTDTQYF
D: TRBD2
size: -
J: TRBJ2-3
V: TRBV4-2

DNA: TGCGCCAGCAGCCAAGATGCGGGAGGGAGCACAGATACGCAGTATTTT
CDR3: CASSQDAGGSTDTQYF
D: TRBD2
size: -
J: TRBJ2-3
V: TRBV4-3

DNA: TGTGCCAGCAGTTTTGGACAGGGGGCCACCACTGAAGCTTTCTTT
CDR3: CASSFGQGATTEAFF
D: TRBD1
size: -
J: TRBJ1-1
V: TRBV6-6

DNA: TGTGCCAAACAGGGTACCCCTAACTATGGCTACACCTTC
CDR3: CAKQGTPNYGYTF
D: -
size: -
J: TRBJ1-2
V: TRBV2

DNA: TGTGCCAGCAGCAGCACCACTATGAGTTACAATGAGCAGTTCTTC
CDR3: CASSSTTMSYNEQFF
D: -
size: few
J: TRBJ2-1
V: TRBV5-6

DNA: TGTGCCAGCAGTTTATCGGCGGGGGGGGGCAATGAGCAGTTCTTC
CDR3: CASSLSAGGGNEQFF
D: TRBD2
size: -
J: TRBJ2-1
V: TRBV27

DNA: TGTGCCAGCAGGTCCCTGGACAGGAGAAATCAGCCCCAGCATTTT
CDR3: CASRSLDRRNQPQHF
D: TRBD1
size: -
J: TRBJ1-5
V: TRBV6-1

DNA: TGTGCCAGCAGTGTGGTCGGACCTGCCTACGAGCAGTACTTC
CDR3: CASSVVGPAYEQYF
D: -
size: few
J: TRBJ2-7
V: TRBV6-1

DNA: TGTGCCAGCAGCCCCAGTTCAGGGGCTGGAAACACCATATATTTT
CDR3: CASSPSSGAGNTIYF
D: -
size: -
J: TRBJ1-3
V: TRBV27

DNA: TGTGCCAGCAGTCCCCGAGAGGGGGTGAGCGAGCAGTACTTC
CDR3: CASSPREGVSEQYF
D: -
size: -
J: TRBJ2-7
V: TRBV27

DNA: TGTGCCAGCACCTACATGGCGGACAGGGAAGAGACCCAGTACTTC
CDR3: CASTYMADREETQYF
D: TRBD1
size: -
J: TRBJ2-5
V: TRBV5-6

DNA: TGCGCCAGCAGCCCCCCCGGGGGGCTCGGCTACGAGCAGTACTTC
CDR3: CASSPPGGLGYEQYF
D: -
size: -
J: TRBJ2-7
V: TRBV5-1

DNA: TGTGCCAGCAAACTAATCCGGGACAGGGGTGAAAAACTGTTTTTT
CDR3: CASKLIRDRGEKLFF
D: TRBD1
size: -
J: TRBJ1-4
V: TRBV28

DNA: TGTGCCAGCGAGACCCTTGGGGAAGAGACCCAGTACTTC
CDR3: CASETLGEETQYF
D: -
size: -
J: TRBJ2-5
V: TRBV6-5

DNA: TGTGCCAGCAGCCCGGGGACAGGGAATATCGAGACCCAGTACTTC
CDR3: CASSPGTGNIETQYF
D: TRBD1
size: -
J: TRBJ2-5
V: TRBV7-8

DNA: TGCGCCAGCAGCCTAACGACAGGGGGAAATTATGGCGAGCAGTACTTC
CDR3: CASSLTTGGNYGEQYF
D: TRBD1
size: -
J: TRBJ2-7
V: TRBV5-1

DNA: TGTGCCTGGAGTCGGGACAGGGGGGACTATGGCTACACCTTC
CDR3: CAWSRDRGDYGYTF
D: TRBD1
size: -
J: TRBJ1-2
V: TRBV30

DNA: TGTGCCAGCAGCATTACAGGGGGCGAAGCTTTCTTT
CDR3: CASSITGGEAFF
D: TRBD1
size: -
J: TRBJ1-1
V: TRBV9

DNA: TGCGCCAGCAGCTTGCAGACAGGGGGCCTTCGGAATGAGCAGTTCTTC
CDR3: CASSLQTGGLRNEQFF
D: TRBD1
size: -
J: TRBJ2-1
V: TRBV5-1

DNA: TGTGCCAGCAGTTTATGGGGCGGGCACACTGAAGCTTTCTTT
CDR3: CASSLWGGHTEAFF
D: -
size: -
J: TRBJ1-1
V: TRBV27

DNA: TGTGCCAGCAGCTTTGGGGGGGACAGGGACCTTTACAATGAGCAGTTCTTC
CDR3: CASSFGGDRDLYNEQFF
D: TRBD1
size: -
J: TRBJ2-1
V: TRBV5-4

DNA: TGTGCCAGCAGTGAACGTCGGAACTATGGCTACACCTTC
CDR3: CASSERRNYGYTF
D: -
size: -
J: TRBJ1-2
V: TRBV6-4